This section outlines one TCR beta chain sequence together with its context. The antigen is unknown. TCR alpha and beta CDR3 regions were amplified from RNA using iRepertoire nested multiplex PCR. In TCRdb, the multiplex PCR reads were re-called with MiXCR into one record per CDR3 protein. This table has more than 110,000 distinct CDR3 sequences, approximately 39% appearing once. The source of the sample is a study of glioma-infiltrating T cells. Study-wide results and limits: Very few CDR3 sequences were shared between tissue and blood.

The trim removed 10 bases at V and 7 bases at J, leaving 12 bases unmatched. Germline V gene sequence: CDR1 MDHEN, CDR2 SYDVKM. CDR3 length: 14 residues. The gene calls are TRBV28 and TRBJ2-1, with 8 positions matching TRBD1. Sequencing used glioma tissue, nonneoplastic brain tissue, or PBMCs (not recorded which). This receptor was taken from a human donor with low-grade glioma or glioblastoma, undergoing nonglioma brain surgery, or in good health (not recorded which). This chain's CDR3 is CATDRGVQGNEQFF. The CDR3 region has the DNA TGTGCCACCGACAGGGGAGTTCAGGGTAATGAGCAGTTCTTC.